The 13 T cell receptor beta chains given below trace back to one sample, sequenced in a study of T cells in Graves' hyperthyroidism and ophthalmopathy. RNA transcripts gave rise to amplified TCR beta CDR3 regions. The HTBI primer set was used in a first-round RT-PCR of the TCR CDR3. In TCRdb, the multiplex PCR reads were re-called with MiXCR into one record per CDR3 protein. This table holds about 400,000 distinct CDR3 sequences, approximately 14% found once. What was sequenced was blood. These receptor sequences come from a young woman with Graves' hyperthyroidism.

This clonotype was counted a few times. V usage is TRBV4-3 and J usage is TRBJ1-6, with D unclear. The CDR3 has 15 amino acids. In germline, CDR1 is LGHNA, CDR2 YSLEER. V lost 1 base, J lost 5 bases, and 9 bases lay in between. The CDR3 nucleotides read TGCGCCAGCAGCCAAGGGGGTTTCAATAATTCACCCCTCCACTTT. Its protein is CASSQGGFNNSPLHF.

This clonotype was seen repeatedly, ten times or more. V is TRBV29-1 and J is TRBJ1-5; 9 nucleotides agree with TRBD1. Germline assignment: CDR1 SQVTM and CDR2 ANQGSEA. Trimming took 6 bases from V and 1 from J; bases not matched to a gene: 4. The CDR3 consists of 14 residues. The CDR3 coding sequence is TGCAGCGTCGGGACAGGGAGAAGCAATCAGCCCCAGCATTTT. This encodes CSVGTGRSNQPQHF.

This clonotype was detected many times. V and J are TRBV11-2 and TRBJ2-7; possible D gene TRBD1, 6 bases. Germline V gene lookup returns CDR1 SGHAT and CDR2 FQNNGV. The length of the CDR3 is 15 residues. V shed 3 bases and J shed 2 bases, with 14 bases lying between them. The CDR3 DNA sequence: TGTGCCAGCAGCTTCCACAGGGTAAGGGCCTACGAGCAGTACTTC. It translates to CASSFHRVRAYEQYF. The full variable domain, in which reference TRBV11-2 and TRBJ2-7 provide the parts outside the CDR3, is EAGVAQSPRYKIIEKRQSVAFWCNPISGHATLYWYQQILGQGPKLLIQFQNNGVVDDSQLPKDRFSAERLKGVDSTLKIQPAKLEDSAVYLCASSFHRVRAYEQYFGPGTRLTVT.

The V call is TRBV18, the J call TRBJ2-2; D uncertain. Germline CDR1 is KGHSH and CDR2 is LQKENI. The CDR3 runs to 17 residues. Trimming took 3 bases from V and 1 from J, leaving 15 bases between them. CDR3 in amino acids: CASSPLAMGRNTGELFF. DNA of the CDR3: TGTGCCAGCTCACCGCTCGCAATGGGCAGGAACACCGGGGAGCTGTTTTTT.

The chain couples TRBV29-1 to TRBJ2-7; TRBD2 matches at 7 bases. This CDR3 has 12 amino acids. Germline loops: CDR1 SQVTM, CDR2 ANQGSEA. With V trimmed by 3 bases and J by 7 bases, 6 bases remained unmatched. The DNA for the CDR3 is TGCAGCGTTGAGGGGGGGTTGGGGGAGCAGTACTTC. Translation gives CSVEGGLGEQYF.

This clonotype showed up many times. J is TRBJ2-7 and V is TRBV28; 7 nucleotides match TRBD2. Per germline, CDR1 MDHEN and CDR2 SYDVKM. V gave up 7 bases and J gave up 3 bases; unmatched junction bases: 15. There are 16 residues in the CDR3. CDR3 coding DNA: TGTGCCAGCACGCCCTGGGGGGGGGAGGGCGGCTACGAGCAGTACTTC. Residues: CASTPWGGEGGYEQYF.

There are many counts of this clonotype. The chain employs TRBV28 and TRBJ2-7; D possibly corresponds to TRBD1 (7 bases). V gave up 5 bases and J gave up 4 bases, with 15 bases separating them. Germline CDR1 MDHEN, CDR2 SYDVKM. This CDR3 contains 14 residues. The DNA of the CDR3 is TGTGCCAGCAGTCAGGGGGGACACCAGTACGAGCAGTACTTC. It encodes CASSQGGHQYEQYF. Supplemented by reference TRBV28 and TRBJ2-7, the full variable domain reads DVKVTQSSRYLVKRTGEKVFLECVQDMDHENMFWYRQDPGLGLRLIYFSYDVKMKEKGDIPEGYSVSREKKERFSLILESASTNQTSMYLCASSQGGHQYEQYFGPGTRLTVT.

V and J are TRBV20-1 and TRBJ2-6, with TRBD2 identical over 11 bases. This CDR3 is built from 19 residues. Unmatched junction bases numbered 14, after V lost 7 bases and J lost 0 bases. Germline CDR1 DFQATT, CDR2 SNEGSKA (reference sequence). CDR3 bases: TGCAGTGTGGGAAAAGATCGACTAGCGGGGATCTCTGGGGCCAACGTCCTGACTTTC. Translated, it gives CSVGKDRLAGISGANVLTF.

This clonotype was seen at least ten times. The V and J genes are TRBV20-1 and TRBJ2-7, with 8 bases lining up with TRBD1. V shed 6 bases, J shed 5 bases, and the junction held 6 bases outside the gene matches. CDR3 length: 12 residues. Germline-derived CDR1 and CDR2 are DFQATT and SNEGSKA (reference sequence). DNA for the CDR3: TGCAGTGCCCAGGACAGGGACCACGAGCAGTACTTC. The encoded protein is CSAQDRDHEQYF.

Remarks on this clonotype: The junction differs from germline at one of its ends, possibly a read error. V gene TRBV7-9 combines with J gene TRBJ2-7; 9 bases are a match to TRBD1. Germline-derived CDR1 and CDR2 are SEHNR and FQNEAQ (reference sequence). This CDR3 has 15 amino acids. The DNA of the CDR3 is TGCGCCAGCAGCCCTCCGGGACAGGGTAGAGGCGAGCAGTACTTC. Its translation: CASSPPGQGRGEQYF.

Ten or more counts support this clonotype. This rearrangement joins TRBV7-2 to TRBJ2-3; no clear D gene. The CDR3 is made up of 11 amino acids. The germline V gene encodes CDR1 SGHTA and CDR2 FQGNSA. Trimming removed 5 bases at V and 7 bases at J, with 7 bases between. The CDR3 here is CASSPAYTQYF. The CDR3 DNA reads TGTGCCAGCAGCCCCGCGTATACGCAGTATTTT. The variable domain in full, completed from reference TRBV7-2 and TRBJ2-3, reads GAGVSQSPSNKVTEKGKDVELRCDPISGHTALYWYRQSLGQGLEFLIYFQGNSAPDKSGLPSDRFSAERTGGSVSTLTIQRTQQEDSAVYLCASSPAYTQYFGPGTRLTVL.

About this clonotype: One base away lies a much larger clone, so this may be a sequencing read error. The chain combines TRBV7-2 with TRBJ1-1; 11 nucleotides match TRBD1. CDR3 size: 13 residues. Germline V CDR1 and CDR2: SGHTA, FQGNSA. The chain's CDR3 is CASSLGDRGTASF. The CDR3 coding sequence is TGTGCCAGCAGCTTAGGGGACAGGGGGACGGCTTCCTTT.

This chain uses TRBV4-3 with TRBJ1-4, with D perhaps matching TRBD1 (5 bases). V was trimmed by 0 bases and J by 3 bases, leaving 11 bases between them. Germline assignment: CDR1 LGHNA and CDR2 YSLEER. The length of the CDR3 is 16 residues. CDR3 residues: CASSQDTQGSNEKLFF. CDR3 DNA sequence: TGCGCCAGCAGCCAAGATACCCAGGGATCTAATGAAAAACTGTTTTTT.